The rows below give T cell receptor beta chains drawn from one sample of a study of neoadjuvant anti-PD-1 for oral cavity cancer. Assay used: immunoSEQ multiplex PCR; TCRdb lists only in-frame clones, some missing. Among more than 15,000 clones, about 70% were seen once, and the ten largest hold around 3%. The specimen was PBMCs, collected before nivolumab (anti-PD-1) treatment. Receptors were obtained from a person aged 35 to 85 with oral cavity squamous cell carcinoma. CDR3s include the opening cysteine and the closing phenylalanine or tryptophan. The D gene is left open where the match is weak. Clone sizes are given selectively: once, few, many, or a class where the clone is expanded.

V	D	size	J	CDR3	DNA
TRBV30	TRBD2	-	TRBJ2-5	CAWSPGAGGETQYF	TGTGCCTGGAGTCCGGGGGCGGGGGGGGAGACCCAGTACTTC
TRBV9	-	-	TRBJ1-1	CASSPTVGANTEAFF	TGTGCCAGCAGCCCGACGGTAGGGGCGAACACTGAAGCTTTCTTT
TRBV10-2	TRBD2	-	TRBJ2-4	CASSESALAGIAKNIQYF	TGCGCCAGCAGTGAGTCAGCGCTAGCGGGGATAGCCAAAAACATTCAGTACTTC
TRBV30	-	-	TRBJ1-5	CAWSGGRNQPQHF	TGTGCCTGGAGTGGTGGTAGGAACCAGCCCCAGCATTTT
TRBV29-1	-	-	TRBJ2-7	CSVEGETSEQYF	TGCAGCGTTGAAGGCGAGACGAGTGAGCAGTACTTC
TRBV7-9	TRBD1	-	TRBJ2-7	CASSSGTGDIGEQYF	TGTGCCAGCAGCTCCGGGACAGGGGACATCGGCGAGCAGTACTTC
TRBV11-3	-	-	TRBJ2-1	CASSSAFRTDNEQFF	TGTGCCAGCAGCTCGGCGTTTAGGACCGACAATGAGCAGTTCTTC
TRBV6-1	TRBD1	once	TRBJ2-1	CASGNWAGGLNEQFF	TGTGCCTCCGGAAATTGGGCAGGGGGCTTGAATGAGCAGTTCTTC
TRBV27	-	few	TRBJ2-7	CASFSASYEQYF	TGTGCCAGCTTTAGCGCAAGCTACGAGCAGTACTTC
TRBV5-1	-	-	TRBJ1-4	CASSLGGVAVLNEKLFF	TGCGCCAGCAGCTTGGGAGGTGTCGCAGTGCTTAATGAAAAACTGTTTTTT
TRBV27	TRBD1	few	TRBJ1-2	CASSLQGAGGYTF	TGTGCCAGCAGTTTACAGGGGGCGGGCGGCTACACCTTC
TRBV28	-	-	TRBJ2-3	CASSSPQTGLRADTQYF	TGTGCCAGCAGTTCCCCCCAGACCGGATTGAGGGCAGATACGCAGTATTTT
TRBV27	-	-	TRBJ2-2	CATLPLGPTGELFF	TGTGCCACCTTGCCTCTCGGACCCACCGGGGAGCTGTTTTTT
TRBV6-5	TRBD1	-	TRBJ1-1	CASRTQGEPAFF	TGTGCCAGCAGAACGCAGGGGGAACCAGCTTTCTTT
TRBV30	-	-	TRBJ1-1	CAWSEEPRGTEAFF	TGTGCCTGGAGTGAAGAGCCGAGGGGGACTGAAGCTTTCTTT
TRBV4-1	TRBD1	-	TRBJ1-5	CASSQMTGYQPQHF	TGCGCCAGCAGCCAAATGACAGGGTACCAGCCCCAGCATTTT
TRBV10-3	TRBD1	few	TRBJ2-2	CAISPTGGAGTGELFF	TGTGCCATCAGTCCTACAGGGGGCGCGGGCACCGGGGAGCTGTTTTTT
TRBV29-1	-	-	TRBJ1-2	CSVEENYGYTF	TGCAGCGTTGAGGAGAACTATGGCTACACCTTC